This entry features one TCR beta chain sequence. What it binds is not known. The data were obtained in a study of a mutant IDH1 vaccine in newly diagnosed glioma. Time point denoted: week 47, end of study. Every single dose of the vaccine, 300 ug of mutant IDH1 20-mer peptide, came with topical imiquimod. Assay used: immunoSEQ multiplex PCR; TCRdb lists only in-frame clones, some missing. The sample has 40,000 to 50,000 clones, roughly 82% seen once; the top ten hold roughly 20%. The germline gives CDR1 SGHTA, CDR2 FQGNSA. Losses at the gene ends were 3 bases for V and 2 bases for J; bases not matched to a gene: 4. CDR3 size: 16 residues.

The V gene is TRBV7-2, the J gene TRBJ2-3; 11 bases map to TRBD2. Material: PBMCs, obtained from a glioma patient whose treatment included an IDH1 peptide vaccine. The sequence derives from a man in his late teens or twenties with glioma. Some clones in this sample may be carry-over from other donors' samples. The CDR3 is CASSFSGGASTDTQYF. CDR3 DNA sequence: TGTGCCAGCAGCTTTAGCGGGGGGGCCTCCACAGATACGCAGTATTTT.